These T cell receptor beta chains were read from a single sample in a study of CD8 T cell repertoires and HIV-1 epitope variants. Assay used: immunoSEQ multiplex PCR; TCRdb lists only in-frame clones, some missing. In the table there are under 6,000 clones, about 65% of which are singletons. Their specific antigens are unknown. Material: cultured CD8+ T cells derived from PBMCs. These receptors came from a male donor with HIV. Each CDR3 is given with its conserved first and last residue. A D gene is named only where the DNA matches it firmly. Part of the rows lack a size; the others show once, few, many or a class for expanded clones.

D gene,J gene,clone size,V gene,CDR3 DNA,CDR3 protein
NA,TRBJ2-7,few,TRBV2,TGTGCCAGCAGTGAGGACAACTACGAGCAGTACTTC,CASSEDNYEQYF
TRBD1,TRBJ1-2,NA,TRBV5-5,TGTGCCAGCAGCCAAGACCCCGGACAGGGACCCTATGGCTACACCTTC,CASSQDPGQGPYGYTF
TRBD1,TRBJ1-3,few,TRBV27,TGTGCCAGCAGGCCCGGGACAGGGTTCGGAAACACCATATATTTT,CASRPGTGFGNTIYF
NA,TRBJ1-1,NA,TRBV5-6,TGTGCCAGCAGCTTTCGACAGAGTAAAGCTTTCTTT,CASSFRQSKAFF
TRBD2,TRBJ2-7,few,TRBV7-9,TGTGCCAGCAGCTTAGCAGGGTCTAGCGGGGTGCAGCAGTACTTC,CASSLAGSSGVQQYF
TRBD1,TRBJ2-6,few,TRBV4-3,TGCGCCAGCAGCCAGACAGGGGGCTCTGGGGCCAACGTCCTGACTTTC,CASSQTGGSGANVLTF
TRBD2,TRBJ2-5,few,TRBV5-1,TGCGCCAGCAGCTTGGGGGGACTAGCGGTACAAGAGACCCAGTACTTC,CASSLGGLAVQETQYF
TRBD1,TRBJ1-4,NA,TRBV28,TGTGCCAGCAGTTCTTTCGACAGGGGGGAAAAACTGTTTTTT,CASSSFDRGEKLFF
NA,TRBJ2-5,NA,TRBV10-3,TGTGCCATCGGGGGACCGATGCAAGAGACCCAGTACTTC,CAIGGPMQETQYF
NA,TRBJ2-7,NA,TRBV14,TGTGCCAGCAGCCAAGTGGTCAGCTACGAGCAGTACTTC,CASSQVVSYEQYF
NA,TRBJ1-4,NA,TRBV7-9,TGTGCCAGCAGCCCCCCAGGGGCCCCTGATGAAAAACTGTTTTTT,CASSPPGAPDEKLFF
TRBD1,TRBJ2-7,NA,TRBV15,TGTGCCACCAGCGATGGGACAGGTGGCATTGGCGAGCAGTACTTC,CATSDGTGGIGEQYF
NA,TRBJ2-2,NA,TRBV21-1,TGTGCCAGCAGCAAAGAGGCTAGCGGGGCGACCCCGGGGGAGCTGTTTTTT,CASSKEASGATPGELFF
NA,TRBJ1-3,NA,TRBV5-6,TGTGCCAGCAGCTTGGCCCCAGCATCTGGAAACACCATATATTTT,CASSLAPASGNTIYF
NA,TRBJ2-3,NA,TRBV2,TGTGCCAGCATCCCGGGAGAGGGAGATACGCAGTATTTT,CASIPGEGDTQYF
NA,TRBJ2-7,NA,TRBV5-8,TGTGCCAGCAGCTTTGGGACGGTGTACGAGCAGTACTTC,CASSFGTVYEQYF
TRBD2,TRBJ2-3,NA,TRBV28,TGTGCCAGCAGTTTATCACTAGCGGGGGGGCCGAGCACAGATACGCAGTATTTT,CASSLSLAGGPSTDTQYF
NA,TRBJ2-3,few,TRBV7-8,TGTGCCAGCAGCACCATTGGCACGGATACGCAGTATTTT,CASSTIGTDTQYF
TRBD2,TRBJ2-1,NA,TRBV29-1,TGCAGCGTTGTCGGGCTAGCGGGAGGGTACAATGAGCAGTTCTTC,CSVVGLAGGYNEQFF
NA,TRBJ1-1,NA,TRBV6-5,TGTGCCAGCAGACCACAGGGCAACACTGAAGCTTTCTTT,CASRPQGNTEAFF
NA,TRBJ2-1,NA,TRBV19,TGTGCCAGCACCCCCGGAGATTACAATGAGCAGTTCTTC,CASTPGDYNEQFF
NA,TRBJ2-2,NA,TRBV11-3,TGTGCCAGCAGCTTACAGGCCCCGGGAACCGGGGAGCTGTTTTTT,CASSLQAPGTGELFF
NA,TRBJ2-2,NA,TRBV4-2,TGTGCCAGCAGCCCCGCGAACACCGGGGAGCTGTTTTTT,CASSPANTGELFF
NA,TRBJ2-7,NA,TRBV5-5,TGTGCCAGCAGCTTGGGAGGGAAGCTAAGTCTCTACGAGCAGTACTTC,CASSLGGKLSLYEQYF
NA,TRBJ1-1,NA,TRBV30,TGTGCCTGGGGGAGGGGGGCCACTGAAGCTTTCTTT,CAWGRGATEAFF
TRBD2,TRBJ2-1,NA,TRBV7-9,TGTGCCAGCAGCTTAGAGGGCGGGAGATCCTACAATGAGCAGTTCTTC,CASSLEGGRSYNEQFF
NA,TRBJ2-6,NA,TRBV28,TGTGCCAGCAGTTTAAGTGGGGGTGGGGCCAACGTCCTGACTTTC,CASSLSGGGANVLTF
NA,TRBJ1-1,NA,TRBV7-6,TGTGCCAGCAGCTCCATGGACAAGAACACTGAAGCTTTCTTT,CASSSMDKNTEAFF
TRBD1,TRBJ1-3,NA,TRBV5-4,TGTGCCAGCAGCCCGCAGGGGGGGAGCTCTGGAAACACCATATATTTT,CASSPQGGSSGNTIYF
TRBD2,TRBJ2-7,NA,TRBV7-3,TGTGCCAGCAGCTTAACTGGGGGGGGATCCTACGAGCAGTACTTC,CASSLTGGGSYEQYF
NA,TRBJ2-1,NA,TRBV2,TGTGCCAGCAGAGACCCTAGGGCCAATGAGCAGTTCTTC,CASRDPRANEQFF
NA,TRBJ1-4,NA,TRBV6-5,TGTGCCAGCACCCATCGGGGCGCGGCTAATGAAAAACTGTTTTTT,CASTHRGAANEKLFF
NA,TRBJ2-5,once,TRBV5-4,TGTGCCACCCCCAGCGGAGACCAGTACTTC,CATPSGDQYF
NA,TRBJ2-7,NA,TRBV6-6,TGTGCCAGCAGTTACGGGGACGGTTTTGGGTACGAGCAGTACTTC,CASSYGDGFGYEQYF
TRBD2,TRBJ2-1,NA,TRBV30,TGTGCCTGGAGGGAACCGGGACTAGCTCATGAGCAGTTCTTC,CAWREPGLAHEQFF
TRBD1,TRBJ1-1,NA,TRBV5-1,TGCGCCAGCAGCTTAATCCGACAGGGGGGGAGCACTGAAGCTTTCTTT,CASSLIRQGGSTEAFF
NA,TRBJ1-1,few,TRBV5-6,TGTGCCAGCAGCTTGGGCGGGAACACTGAAGCTTTCTTT,CASSLGGNTEAFF
NA,TRBJ2-5,NA,TRBV13,TGTGCCAGCAGCTTAGAAGGTTGGAAAGAGACCCAGTACTTC,CASSLEGWKETQYF
NA,TRBJ2-1,NA,TRBV7-9,TGTGCCAGCAGCTTCGGGGGGCCCGAGCAGTTCTTC,CASSFGGPEQFF
TRBD2,TRBJ2-1,few,TRBV28,TGTGCCAGCAGGTCGGGGGGGAGCTCCTACAATGAGCAGTTCTTC,CASRSGGSSYNEQFF
NA,TRBJ2-7,NA,TRBV5-5,TGTGCCAGCAGCTTGGCGTTCGGCAGCTCCTACGAGCAGTACTTC,CASSLAFGSSYEQYF